This T cell receptor (beta chain) was identified during a study of spatial heterogeneity in lung cancer. Looking at the study overall: As counted in raw reads, each unique TCR and UMI combination appeared more than ten times on average.

TCRdb recomputed calls from the 5' RACE reads with MiXCR, one row per CDR3 protein. Here the sample spans over 25,000 distinct CDR3 sequences, around 6.5% being singletons. Concerning this clonotype itself: Its antigen is not identified.

V was trimmed by 7 bases and J by 1 base, leaving 13 bases between them. The CDR3 has 13 residues. CDR1 SQVTM and CDR2 ANQGSEA come from the germline V gene. Time point indicated: sample taken at primary tumor resection. General study findings and limits: The number of expanded tumor alpha and beta chains correlated with mutation number.

This chain joins TRBV29-1 and TRBJ1-1; TRBD1 might be the D (6 bases). The sequencing used lung tumor tissue, collected at surgery. This TCR came from a male donor with early-stage non-small cell lung cancer. CDR3 sequence (DNA): TGCAGCGCCGTGACAGGTTCGAACACTGAAGCTTTCTTT. This sequence encodes CSAVTGSNTEAFF.